The rows below give T cell receptor beta chains drawn from one sample of a study of shared T cell receptors in the human thymus. The data were produced by immunoSEQ multiplex PCR, yet TCRdb's version contains in-frame clones alone and is incomplete. This table holds hundreds of thousands of clones, 75% to 90% found once. These same data were also listed under a study on human thymus T cells.

Sample: thymocytes. Every receptor here comes from a girl less than two years old with a congenital heart defect. Each CDR3 is given with its conserved first and last residue. The D gene is left open where the match is weak. Size values are once, few and many counts, or a class for expanded clones, and some rows have none.

D gene | J gene | clone size | V gene | CDR3 protein | CDR3 DNA
TRBD1 | TRBJ1-6 | - | TRBV5-4 | CASSTEQGVNSPLHF | TGTGCCAGCAGCACCGAACAGGGGGTCAATTCACCCCTCCACTTT
- | TRBJ2-3 | few | TRBV4-1 | CASSQDEAAAMDTQYF | TGCGCCAGCAGCCAAGATGAGGCGGCTGCAATGGATACGCAGTATTTT
- | TRBJ1-6 | once | TRBV5-1 | CASSLMRQINSPLHF | TGCGCCAGCAGCTTGATGCGGCAAATTAATTCACCCCTCCACTTT
- | TRBJ2-7 | - | TRBV19 | CASSMVQVPSYEQYF | TGTGCCAGTAGTATGGTGCAGGTACCCTCCTACGAGCAGTACTTC
- | TRBJ1-3 | - | TRBV11-2 | CASSPHPNLLSGNTIYF | TGTGCCAGCAGTCCTCATCCTAATCTACTCTCTGGAAACACCATATATTTT
- | TRBJ2-7 | - | TRBV5-3 | CARSPSHEQYF | TGTGCCAGAAGCCCCTCCCACGAGCAGTACTTC
TRBD1 | TRBJ1-5 | - | TRBV30 | CAWNFPGQGFRSQHF | TGTGCCTGGAACTTCCCGGGACAGGGGTTTCGATCCCAGCATTTT
- | TRBJ1-5 | - | TRBV10-3 | CAISEVRQPQHF | TGTGCCATCAGTGAAGTTAGACAGCCCCAGCATTTT
- | TRBJ2-5 | - | TRBV5-4 | CASSQKETQYF | TGTGCCAGCAGCCAGAAGGAGACCCAGTACTTC
- | TRBJ1-4 | - | TRBV4-3 | CASSLGSVNEKLFF | TGCGCCAGCAGCCTGGGCAGTGTTAATGAAAAACTGTTTTTT
- | TRBJ2-3 | - | TRBV29-1 | CSVESGQHDSTDTQYF | TGCAGCGTTGAATCAGGCCAGCACGATAGCACAGATACGCAGTATTTT
TRBD1 | TRBJ1-5 | - | TRBV19 | CASSTRQGGNGNQPQHF | TGTGCCAGTAGTACCCGACAGGGGGGAAATGGGAATCAGCCCCAGCATTTT
TRBD1 | TRBJ1-1 | - | TRBV5-1 | CASSLLDRATEAFF | TGCGCCAGCAGCTTGTTGGACAGGGCCACTGAAGCTTTCTTT
- | TRBJ1-1 | - | TRBV7-4 | CASSLRFGQGSEKSAFF | TGTGCCAGCAGCTTAAGGTTCGGGCAGGGCAGCGAGAAGAGTGCTTTCTTT
- | TRBJ1-2 | - | TRBV4-1 | CASSQDETDHGYTF | TGCGCCAGCAGCCAAGACGAGACAGACCATGGCTACACCTTC
- | TRBJ1-3 | - | TRBV7-9 | CASSKGASTIYF | TGTGCCAGCAGCAAAGGGGCGAGCACCATATATTTT
- | TRBJ1-6 | - | TRBV19 | CASSIFLNSPLHF | TGTGCCAGTAGTATATTCCTCAATTCACCCCTCCACTTT
- | TRBJ1-2 | - | TRBV11-2 | CASSFGRDWGYTF | TGTGCCAGCAGCTTCGGCAGGGACTGGGGCTACACCTTC
- | TRBJ2-7 | - | TRBV6-6 | CASSYSMLGNEQYF | TGTGCCAGCAGTTACTCGATGCTAGGTAACGAGCAGTACTTC
- | TRBJ2-5 | - | TRBV20-1 | CSALGGTQYF | TGCAGTGCCCTAGGGGGGACCCAGTACTTC
TRBD2 | TRBJ2-7 | - | TRBV15 | CATSWKSPGLAASSYEQYF | TGTGCCACCAGCTGGAAGAGCCCGGGACTAGCGGCGAGCTCCTACGAGCAGTACTTC
- | TRBJ1-6 | once | TRBV27 | CASRDDRGRNSPLHF | TGTGCCAGCAGAGACGATAGGGGCCGCAATTCACCCCTCCACTTT
- | TRBJ1-1 | - | TRBV4-1 | CASSLKREVGLNTEAFF | TGCGCCAGCAGCCTTAAGAGGGAGGTGGGGCTGAACACTGAAGCTTTCTTT
- | TRBJ2-4 | - | TRBV5-8 | CASRAQAKNIQYF | TGTGCCAGCAGGGCTCAAGCCAAAAACATTCAGTACTTC
TRBD1 | TRBJ2-5 | - | TRBV13 | CASSLGVDRVWRETQYF | TGTGCCAGCAGCTTAGGAGTGGACAGGGTGTGGAGAGAGACCCAGTACTTC
- | TRBJ2-7 | - | TRBV19 | CASSRGQIYYEQYF | TGTGCCAGTAGCCGTGGACAGATCTACTACGAGCAGTACTTC
- | TRBJ1-1 | - | TRBV6-1 | CASSVLGEGDTEAFF | TGTGCCAGCAGTGTTCTAGGGGAGGGGGACACTGAAGCTTTCTTT
- | TRBJ1-1 | - | TRBV7-3 | CASSPSGQRIPSEAFF | TGTGCCAGCAGCCCATCCGGACAGCGAATCCCCTCTGAAGCTTTCTTT
- | TRBJ2-1 | - | TRBV29-1 | CSVVVAIRNARGEQFF | TGCAGCGTTGTGGTAGCGATACGCAATGCACGGGGTGAGCAGTTCTTC
TRBD2 | TRBJ2-1 | - | TRBV12-5 | CASVTGGEQFF | TGTGCTAGTGTAACGGGAGGTGAGCAGTTCTTC
- | TRBJ1-2 | - | TRBV10-3 | CAISEFVAANSIYGYTF | TGTGCCATCAGTGAGTTCGTAGCCGCGAACTCTATCTATGGCTACACCTTC
- | TRBJ2-5 | - | TRBV4-2 | CASSRKRTEGQETQYF | TGTGCCAGCAGCCGAAAGCGGACAGAAGGCCAAGAGACCCAGTACTTC
TRBD2 | TRBJ2-7 | - | TRBV10-3 | CATRGGVDSYEQYF | TGTGCCACTCGGGGGGGGGTAGATTCCTACGAGCAGTACTTC
- | TRBJ2-7 | - | TRBV7-9 | CASSAGEGYTSYEQYF | TGTGCCAGCAGCGCCGGTGAGGGCTATACCTCCTACGAGCAGTACTTC
TRBD1 | TRBJ1-6 | - | TRBV4-2 | CASSRYQTGVHHRSYNSPLHF | TGTGCCAGCAGCCGGTACCAGACAGGGGTTCATCATAGGTCCTATAATTCCCCCCTCCACTTT
- | TRBJ1-2 | - | TRBV29-1 | CSVKQTLYGYTF | TGCAGCGTTAAACAGACCCTATATGGCTACACCTTC
- | TRBJ1-5 | - | TRBV10-3 | CAIRGLGNQPQHF | TGTGCCATCCGCGGACTGGGCAATCAGCCCCAGCATTTT
TRBD2 | TRBJ2-5 | - | TRBV5-1 | CASSQRDYQVETQYF | TGCGCCAGCAGCCAGCGGGACTACCAAGTCGAGACCCAGTACTTC
- | TRBJ1-2 | few | TRBV5-4 | CASSLVRDGGGYTF | TGTGCCAGCAGCTTGGTGCGGGACGGGGGTGGCTACACCTTC
TRBD2 | TRBJ2-2 | - | TRBV7-4 | CASSSKRGGTNTGELFF | TGTGCCAGCAGCTCTAAGCGGGGGGGTACGAACACCGGGGAGCTGTTTTTT
- | TRBJ2-6 | - | TRBV4-1 | CASSPRRGLNLSGANVLTF | TGCGCCAGCAGCCCCCGAAGGGGGTTAAACCTATCTGGGGCCAACGTCCTGACTTTC
- | TRBJ1-5 | - | TRBV27 | CASSFNITNQPQHF | TGTGCCAGCAGTTTCAACATTACCAATCAGCCCCAGCATTTT
- | TRBJ1-3 | - | TRBV2 | CAGTNRQASSGNTIYF | TGTGCCGGGACTAACAGGCAGGCAAGCTCTGGAAACACCATATATTTT
TRBD2 | TRBJ2-1 | - | TRBV6-1 | CASSVRTSGNNEQFF | TGTGCCAGCAGTGTTCGGACTAGCGGGAACAATGAGCAGTTCTTC
TRBD1 | TRBJ1-1 | few | TRBV2 | CASSEPQGTPGEAFF | TGTGCCAGCAGTGAGCCACAGGGGACTCCTGGCGAAGCTTTCTTT